The 21 T cell receptor beta chains reported below all come from one sample, sequenced in a study of cytomegalovirus exposure and HLA in healthy donors. Use of 60 Vbeta and 13 Jbeta primers characterized the PCR. Measured with immunoSEQ multiplex PCR; TCRdb has only the in-frame clones, and not every one. The table has about 130,000 clones, around 78% seen once. The sequenced material came from PBMCs. The receptor set was obtained from a woman between 50 and 59 years old in good health and CMV-seronegative.

The chain couples TRBV29-1 to TRBJ1-5, with 8 bases matching TRBD1. This CDR3 is built from 13 residues. The J segment lost 2 bases and the V segment lost 7 bases, leaving 4 bases of the junction unmatched. Germline V gene sequence: CDR1 SQVTM, CDR2 ANQGSEA. CDR3 sequence: CSAMTGGNQPQHF. DNA of the CDR3: TGCAGCGCCATGACAGGGGGCAATCAGCCCCAGCATTTT.

The V gene is TRBV4-2, the J gene TRBJ1-2; TRBD1 is a possible D gene (5 bases). V was clipped by 0 bases and J by 1 base, with 18 bases between them. The CDR3 is made up of 18 amino acids. The V gene's germline CDR1 is LGHNA and CDR2 YNFKEQ. The CDR3 nucleotides read TGTGCCAGCAGCCAAGAGAGGGTTGGTGGGGGGGGTAACTATGGCTACACCTTC. This sequence encodes CASSQERVGGGGNYGYTF.

The CDR3 DNA sequence: TGTGCCAGCAGTGAGACTAGCCCTCTCGGGGAGCTGTTTTTT. Encoded protein: CASSETSPLGELFF. V gene TRBV2 combines with J gene TRBJ2-2; TRBD2 matches at 7 bases. From germline, CDR1 is SNHLY and CDR2 FYNNEI. This CDR3 region has 14 residues. Trimming at V came to 3 bases and at J to 7 bases, leaving 5 bases not matched to a gene.

The chain recombines TRBV6-6 with TRBJ2-7; TRBD1 matches 7 bases. The CDR3 spans 13 residues. The junction had 8 bases not matched to a gene; V was cut back by 7 bases and J by 5 bases. The V gene's germline CDR1 is MNHNY and CDR2 SVGAGI (reference sequence). CDR3 loop: CASTETGIHEQYF. CDR3 nucleotide sequence: TGTGCCAGCACCGAGACAGGGATCCACGAGCAGTACTTC.

In its sample, this clone was seen once. This chain connects TRBV5-6 to TRBJ1-4, with 10 bases lining up with TRBD1. After removal of 4 bases from V and 6 bases from J, the junction contained 3 bases not matched to a gene. The CDR3 covers 14 residues. CDR1 and CDR2 (germline): SGHDT, YYEEEE. CDR3 DNA: TGTGCCAGCAGCAGACAGGGGGCGTATGAAAAACTGTTTTTT. It specifies CASSRQGAYEKLFF.

The DNA for the CDR3 is TGCAGCGGGGGACAGGGAGGCTACAATGAGCAGTTCTTC. Protein sequence: CSGGQGGYNEQFF. The chain carries TRBV29-1 and TRBJ2-1, with 9 positions matching TRBD1. In germline, CDR1 is SQVTM, CDR2 ANQGSEA. This CDR3 has 13 residues. V shed 7 bases, J shed 3 bases, and the junction held 4 bases outside the gene matches.

V usage is TRBV4-3 and J usage is TRBJ2-3; D might be TRBD2 (5 bases). The CDR3 loop spans 16 amino acids. Germline CDR1 reads LGHNA; CDR2 reads YSLEER. V was shortened by 0 bases and J by 1 base, with 11 bases between the two germline ends. The CDR3 spells CASSQDGSEGTDTQYF. Here the CDR3 DNA reads TGCGCCAGCAGCCAAGACGGATCGGAGGGCACAGATACGCAGTATTTT.

The chain recombines TRBV30 with TRBJ1-1; unclear D gene. Germline-derived CDR1 and CDR2 are GTSNPN and SVGIG (reference sequence). V was cut by 4 bases and J by 1 base, with 7 bases left in between. This CDR3 comprises 12 residues. In DNA form, the CDR3 reads TGTGCCTGGATTGAGGGGAACACTGAAGCTTTCTTT. It is translated as CAWIEGNTEAFF.

The chain couples TRBV19 to TRBJ2-7; 7 bases line up with TRBD1. Germline V gene data show CDR1 as LNHDA and CDR2 as SQIVND (reference sequence). V lost 5 bases to trimming and J lost 2 bases; unmatched junction nucleotides: 12. The CDR3 has 16 residues. This chain's CDR3 is CASSLWGTDYTYEQYF. CDR3 bases: TGTGCCAGTAGTTTGTGGGGGACAGACTATACCTACGAGCAGTACTTC.

Worth noting for this clone: The identical CDR3 is also encoded by other nucleotide sequences in the sample. The V gene is TRBV2, the J gene TRBJ2-1; D perhaps matches TRBD2 (5 bases). Germline values: CDR1 SNHLY, CDR2 FYNNEI. V was cut by 5 bases and J by 0 bases, with 11 bases left in between. This CDR3 contains 15 residues. The CDR3 sequence: CASSKRGSSYNEQFF. The CDR3 bases are TGTGCCAGCAGTAAAAGAGGGAGCTCCTACAATGAGCAGTTCTTC. The complete variable domain, with remaining parts taken from reference TRBV2 and TRBJ2-1, reads EPEVTQTPSHQVTQMGQEVILRCVPISNHLYFYWYRQILGQKVEFLVSFYNNEISEKSEIFDDQFSVERPDGSNFTLKIRSTKLEDSAMYFCASSKRGSSYNEQFFGPGTRLTVL.

This sequence joins TRBV19 and TRBJ1-1, with no clear D. V lost 0 bases and J 4 bases, leaving 12 bases between the germline ends. CDR1 is LNHDA, CDR2 SQIVND, per germline (reference sequence). CDR3 length: 15 amino acids. As DNA, the CDR3 is TGTGCCAGTAGTATAGATGAGGGATCGGCCACTGAAGCTTTCTTT. Protein product: CASSIDEGSATEAFF.

The CDR3 spells CASSLGLAGRVSEQYV. In DNA form, the CDR3 reads TGTGCCAGCAGCTTGGGGTTAGCGGGAAGAGTTAGTGAGCAGTACGTC. The chain is built from TRBV5-4 and TRBJ2-7; 8 nucleotides match TRBD2. This CDR3 has 16 residues. V was clipped by 0 bases and J by 7 bases; unmatched bases: 12. Per germline, CDR1 SGHNT and CDR2 YYREEE (reference sequence).

This rearrangement joins TRBV9 to TRBJ1-1; D uncertain. CDR3 length: 14 residues. V was clipped by 1 base and J by 3 bases, with 10 bases between them. CDR1 is SGDLS and CDR2 is YYNGEE in the germline V gene. The CDR3 nucleotides are TGTGCCAGCAGCGTATCAATGAGGGACACTGAAGCTTTCTTT. Its protein is CASSVSMRDTEAFF.

This clone was recorded once. The V and J genes are TRBV6-1 and TRBJ2-7, with 9 bases that match TRBD2. Germline V gene sequence: CDR1 MNHNS, CDR2 SASEGT. V shed 2 bases and J 4 bases; nucleotides not matched to a gene: 3. CDR3 size: 14 residues. The CDR3 bases are TGTGCCAGCAGTGAAATAGCGGGAGTGTACGAGCAGTACTTC. Translated, it gives CASSEIAGVYEQYF.

The chain joins TRBV30 to TRBJ1-2; possibly TRBD1 for D (5 bases). The V gene's germline CDR1 is GTSNPN and CDR2 SVGIG (reference sequence). There are 14 residues in the CDR3. V was clipped by 3 bases and J by 4 bases, with 15 bases between them. In nucleotides, the CDR3 is TGTGCCTGGAGGGGGCCTCAGGGTGGCTATGGCTACACCTTC. Its translation: CAWRGPQGGYGYTF.

The chain has TRBV28 and TRBJ2-7, with 11 nucleotides matching TRBD1. CDR1 and CDR2 (germline): MDHEN, SYDVKM. Losses at the gene ends were 6 bases for V and 2 bases for J; bases not matched to a gene: 6. The CDR3 consists of 15 residues. The CDR3 DNA is TGTGCCAGCAGAAGACCGGGACAGGGGGCCTACGAGCAGTACTTC. This translates into CASRRPGQGAYEQYF.

J is TRBJ1-5 and V is TRBV27; TRBD1 aligns across 9 bases. The CDR3 contains 16 residues. Germline CDR1 MNHEY, CDR2 SMNVEV (reference sequence). The V and J ends lost 6 bases and 4 bases, in that order; junction bases with no gene match: 10. The CDR3 sequence is CASRATQGAGNQPQHF. For the CDR3, the DNA is TGTGCCAGCAGGGCTACACAGGGGGCAGGGAATCAGCCCCAGCATTTT.

As regards this clone: A junction end diverges from the germline sequence, so it may reflect a read error. The gene calls are TRBV6-5 and TRBJ1-5; 9 nucleotides match TRBD1. The CDR3 contains 16 residues. Germline CDR1 reads MNHEY; CDR2 reads SVGAGI. CDR3 DNA sequence: TGTGCCAGCAGTTCGTCCGGGACAGGGTACAATCAGCCCCAGAATTTT. Translated: CASSSSGTGYNQPQNF.

This clone was counted only a few times. J is TRBJ1-3 and V is TRBV5-6; D not resolved. This CDR3 comprises 15 residues. The germline CDR1 and CDR2 sequences are SGHDT and YYEEEE. Between the trimmed V and J ends, which lost 1 base and 1 base, there was a span of 9 bases. CDR3 coding DNA: TGTGCCAGCAGCTTGCAGTTGTCATCTGGAAACACCATATATTTT. Translating gives CASSLQLSSGNTIYF. The variable domain in full, completed from reference TRBV5-6 and TRBJ1-3, reads DAGVTQSPTHLIKTRGQQVTLRCSPKSGHDTVSWYQQALGQGPQFIFQYYEEEERQRGNFPDRFSGHQFPNYSSELNVNALLLGDSALYLCASSLQLSSGNTIYFGEGSWLTVV.

The genes are TRBV19 and TRBJ1-1, with D possibly matching TRBD1 (6 bases). Germline assignment: CDR1 LNHDA and CDR2 SQIVND (reference sequence). Trimming stripped 6 bases from V and 7 bases from J, with 18 bases between. This CDR3 contains 14 residues. CDR3 residues: CASRAGGAGSEAFF. CDR3 nucleotide sequence: TGTGCCAGTAGAGCGGGGGGGGCTGGGAGTGAAGCTTTCTTT. Variable domain in full (rest from reference TRBV19 and TRBJ1-1): DGGITQSPKYLFRKEGQNVTLSCEQNLNHDAMYWYRQDPGQGLRLIYYSQIVNDFQKGDIAEGYSVSREKKESFPLTVTSAQKNPTAFYLCASRAGGAGSEAFFGQGTRLTVV.

This clone was seen a few times. V usage is TRBV28 and J usage is TRBJ2-1; 9 nucleotides match TRBD2. CDR1 is MDHEN, CDR2 SYDVKM, per germline. This CDR3 is built from 16 residues. V lost 4 bases to trimming and J lost 3 bases; unmatched junction nucleotides: 7. In DNA, the CDR3 is TGTGCCAGCAGTTGGAAGGGCGGGAGGGGCTACAATGAGCAGTTCTTC. Translated, it gives CASSWKGGRGYNEQFF.